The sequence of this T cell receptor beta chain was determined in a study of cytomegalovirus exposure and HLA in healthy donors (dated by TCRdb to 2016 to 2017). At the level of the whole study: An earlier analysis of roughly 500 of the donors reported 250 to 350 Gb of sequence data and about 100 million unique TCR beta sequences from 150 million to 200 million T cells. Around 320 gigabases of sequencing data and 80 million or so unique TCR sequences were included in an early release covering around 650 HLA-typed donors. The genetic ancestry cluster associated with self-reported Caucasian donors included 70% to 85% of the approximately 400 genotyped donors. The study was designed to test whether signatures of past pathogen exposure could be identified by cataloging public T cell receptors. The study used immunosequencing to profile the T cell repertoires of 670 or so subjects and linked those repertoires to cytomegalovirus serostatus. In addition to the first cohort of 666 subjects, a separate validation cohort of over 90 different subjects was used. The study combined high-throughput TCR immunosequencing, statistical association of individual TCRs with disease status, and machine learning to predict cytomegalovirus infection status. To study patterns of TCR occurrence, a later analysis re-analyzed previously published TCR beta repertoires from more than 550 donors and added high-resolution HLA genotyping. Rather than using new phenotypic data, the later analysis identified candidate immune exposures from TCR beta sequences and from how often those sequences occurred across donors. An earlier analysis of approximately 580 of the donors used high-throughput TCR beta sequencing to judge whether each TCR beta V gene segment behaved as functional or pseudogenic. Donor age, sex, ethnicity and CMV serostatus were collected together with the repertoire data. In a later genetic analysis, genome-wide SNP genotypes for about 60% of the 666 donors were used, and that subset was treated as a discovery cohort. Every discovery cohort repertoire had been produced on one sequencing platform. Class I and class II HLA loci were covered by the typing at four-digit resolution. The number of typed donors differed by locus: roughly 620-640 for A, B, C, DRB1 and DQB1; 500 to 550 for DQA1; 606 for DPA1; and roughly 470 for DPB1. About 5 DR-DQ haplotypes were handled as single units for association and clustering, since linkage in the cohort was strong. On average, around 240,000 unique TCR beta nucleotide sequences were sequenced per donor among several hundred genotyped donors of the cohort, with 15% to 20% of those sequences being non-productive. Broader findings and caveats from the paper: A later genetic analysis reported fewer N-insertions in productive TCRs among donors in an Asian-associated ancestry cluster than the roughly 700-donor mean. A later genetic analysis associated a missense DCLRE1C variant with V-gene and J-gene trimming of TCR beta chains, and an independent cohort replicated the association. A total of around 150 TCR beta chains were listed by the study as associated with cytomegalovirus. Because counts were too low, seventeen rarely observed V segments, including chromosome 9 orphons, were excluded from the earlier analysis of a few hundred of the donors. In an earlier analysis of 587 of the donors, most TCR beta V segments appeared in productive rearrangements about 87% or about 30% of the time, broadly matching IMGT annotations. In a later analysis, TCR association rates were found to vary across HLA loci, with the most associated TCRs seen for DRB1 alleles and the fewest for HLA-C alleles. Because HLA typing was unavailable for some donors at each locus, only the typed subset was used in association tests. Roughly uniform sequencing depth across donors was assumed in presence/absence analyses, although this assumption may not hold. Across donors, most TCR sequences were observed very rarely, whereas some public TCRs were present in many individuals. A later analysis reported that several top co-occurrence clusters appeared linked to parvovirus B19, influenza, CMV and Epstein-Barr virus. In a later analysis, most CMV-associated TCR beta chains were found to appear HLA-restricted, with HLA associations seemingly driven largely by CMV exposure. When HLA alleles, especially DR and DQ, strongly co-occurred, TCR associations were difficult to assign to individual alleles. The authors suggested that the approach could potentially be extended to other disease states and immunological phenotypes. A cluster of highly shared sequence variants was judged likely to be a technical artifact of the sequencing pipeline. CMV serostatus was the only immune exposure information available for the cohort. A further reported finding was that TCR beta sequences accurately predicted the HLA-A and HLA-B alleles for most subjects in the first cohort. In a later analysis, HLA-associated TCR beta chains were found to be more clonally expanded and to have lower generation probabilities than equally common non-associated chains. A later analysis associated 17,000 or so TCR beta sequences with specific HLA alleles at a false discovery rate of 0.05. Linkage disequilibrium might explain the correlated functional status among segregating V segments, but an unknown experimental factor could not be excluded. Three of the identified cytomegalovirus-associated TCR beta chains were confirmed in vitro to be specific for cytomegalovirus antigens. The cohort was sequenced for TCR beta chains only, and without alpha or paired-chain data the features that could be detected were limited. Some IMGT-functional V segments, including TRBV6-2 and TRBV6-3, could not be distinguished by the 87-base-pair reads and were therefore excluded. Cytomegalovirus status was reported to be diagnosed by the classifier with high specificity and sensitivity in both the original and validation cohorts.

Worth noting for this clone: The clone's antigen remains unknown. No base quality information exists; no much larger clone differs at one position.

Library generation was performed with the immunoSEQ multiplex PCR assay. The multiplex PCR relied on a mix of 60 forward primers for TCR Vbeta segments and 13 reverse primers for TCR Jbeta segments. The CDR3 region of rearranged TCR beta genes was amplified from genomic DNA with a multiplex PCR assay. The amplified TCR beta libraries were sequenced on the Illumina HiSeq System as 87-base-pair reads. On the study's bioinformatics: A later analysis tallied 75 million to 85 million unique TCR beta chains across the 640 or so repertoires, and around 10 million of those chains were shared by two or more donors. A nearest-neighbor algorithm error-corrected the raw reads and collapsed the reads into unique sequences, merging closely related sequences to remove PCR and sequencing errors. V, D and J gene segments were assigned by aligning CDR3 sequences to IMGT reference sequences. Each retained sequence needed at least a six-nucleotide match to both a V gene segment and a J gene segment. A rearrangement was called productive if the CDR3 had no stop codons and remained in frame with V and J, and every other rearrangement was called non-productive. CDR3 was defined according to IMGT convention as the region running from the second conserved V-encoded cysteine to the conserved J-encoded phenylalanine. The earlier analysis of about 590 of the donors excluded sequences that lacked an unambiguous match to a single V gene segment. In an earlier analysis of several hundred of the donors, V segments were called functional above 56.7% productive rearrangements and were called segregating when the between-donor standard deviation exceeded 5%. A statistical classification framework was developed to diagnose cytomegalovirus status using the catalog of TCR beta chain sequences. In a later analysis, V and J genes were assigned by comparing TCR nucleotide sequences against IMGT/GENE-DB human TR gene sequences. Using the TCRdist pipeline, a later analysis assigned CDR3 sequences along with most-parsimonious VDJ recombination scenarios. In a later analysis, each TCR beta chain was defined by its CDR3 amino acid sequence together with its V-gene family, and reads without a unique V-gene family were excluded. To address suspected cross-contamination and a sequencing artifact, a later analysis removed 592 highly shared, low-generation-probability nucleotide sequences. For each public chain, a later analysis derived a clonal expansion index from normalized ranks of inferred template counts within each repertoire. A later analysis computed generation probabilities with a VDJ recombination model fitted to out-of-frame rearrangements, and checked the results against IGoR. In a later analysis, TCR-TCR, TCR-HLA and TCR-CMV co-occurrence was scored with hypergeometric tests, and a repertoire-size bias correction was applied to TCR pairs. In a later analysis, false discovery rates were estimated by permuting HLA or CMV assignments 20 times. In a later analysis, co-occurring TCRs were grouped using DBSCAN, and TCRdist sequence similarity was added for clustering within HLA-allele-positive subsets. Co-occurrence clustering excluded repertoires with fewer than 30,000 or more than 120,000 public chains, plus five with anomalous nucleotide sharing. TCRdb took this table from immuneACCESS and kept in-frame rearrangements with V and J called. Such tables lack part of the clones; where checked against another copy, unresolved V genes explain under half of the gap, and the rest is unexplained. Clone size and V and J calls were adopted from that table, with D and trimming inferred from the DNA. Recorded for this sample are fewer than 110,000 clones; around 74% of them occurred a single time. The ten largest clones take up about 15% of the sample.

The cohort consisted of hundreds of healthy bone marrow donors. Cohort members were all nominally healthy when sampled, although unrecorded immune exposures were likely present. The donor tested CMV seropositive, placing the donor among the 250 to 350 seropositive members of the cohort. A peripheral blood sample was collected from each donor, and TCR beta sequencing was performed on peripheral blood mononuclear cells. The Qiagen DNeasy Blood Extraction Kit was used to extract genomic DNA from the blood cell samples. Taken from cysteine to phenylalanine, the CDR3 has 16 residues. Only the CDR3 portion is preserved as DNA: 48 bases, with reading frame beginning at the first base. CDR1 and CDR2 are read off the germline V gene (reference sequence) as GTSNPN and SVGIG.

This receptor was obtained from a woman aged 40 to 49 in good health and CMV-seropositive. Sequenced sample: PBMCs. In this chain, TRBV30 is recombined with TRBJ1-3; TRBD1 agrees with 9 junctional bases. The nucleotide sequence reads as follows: TGTGGAGGGGGACAGGGCTACCTTAGCGCTGGAAACACCATATATTTT. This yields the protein CGGGQGYLSAGNTIYF.